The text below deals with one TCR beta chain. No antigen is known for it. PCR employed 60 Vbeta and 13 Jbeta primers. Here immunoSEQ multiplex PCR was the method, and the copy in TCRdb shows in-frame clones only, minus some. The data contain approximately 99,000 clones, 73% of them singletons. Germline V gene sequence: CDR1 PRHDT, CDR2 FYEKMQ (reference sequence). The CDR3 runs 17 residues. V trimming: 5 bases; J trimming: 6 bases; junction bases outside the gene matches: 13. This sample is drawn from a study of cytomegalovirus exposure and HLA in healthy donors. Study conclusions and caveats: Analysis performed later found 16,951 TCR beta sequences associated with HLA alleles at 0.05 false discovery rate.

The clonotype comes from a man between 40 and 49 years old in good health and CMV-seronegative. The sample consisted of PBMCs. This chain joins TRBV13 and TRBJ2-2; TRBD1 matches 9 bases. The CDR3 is CASSHSPGQGRSGELFF. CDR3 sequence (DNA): TGTGCCAGCAGCCATAGCCCGGGACAGGGTCGGTCCGGGGAGCTGTTTTTT.